The T cell receptor (beta chain) described here comes from a study of response to subunit inactivated influenza vaccine. CDR3 length equals 13 residues. Germline V gene data show CDR1 as LNHNV and CDR2 as YYDKDF (reference sequence). V was cut by 4 bases and J by 2 bases, with 6 bases left in between. Findings and limits, study-wide: Each seasonal influenza vaccination recruits few new T cells, the authors suggested.

Each CDR3 protein gets one entry after TCRdb re-called the RT-PCR reads with MiXCR. The sample contains about 620,000 distinct CDR3 sequences, approximately 10% of which appear only once. With respect to this clonotype: Antigen specificity is unknown.

The source is a man aged 45-65 years who received an inactivated influenza vaccine. The input for sequencing was PBMCs from blood, taken on the day of vaccination. This rearrangement joins TRBV15 to TRBJ2-4; the D is unclear. The CDR3 loop is CATSTRPKNIQYF. The CDR3 region has the DNA TGTGCCACCAGCACCAGACCCAAAAACATTCAGTACTTC.